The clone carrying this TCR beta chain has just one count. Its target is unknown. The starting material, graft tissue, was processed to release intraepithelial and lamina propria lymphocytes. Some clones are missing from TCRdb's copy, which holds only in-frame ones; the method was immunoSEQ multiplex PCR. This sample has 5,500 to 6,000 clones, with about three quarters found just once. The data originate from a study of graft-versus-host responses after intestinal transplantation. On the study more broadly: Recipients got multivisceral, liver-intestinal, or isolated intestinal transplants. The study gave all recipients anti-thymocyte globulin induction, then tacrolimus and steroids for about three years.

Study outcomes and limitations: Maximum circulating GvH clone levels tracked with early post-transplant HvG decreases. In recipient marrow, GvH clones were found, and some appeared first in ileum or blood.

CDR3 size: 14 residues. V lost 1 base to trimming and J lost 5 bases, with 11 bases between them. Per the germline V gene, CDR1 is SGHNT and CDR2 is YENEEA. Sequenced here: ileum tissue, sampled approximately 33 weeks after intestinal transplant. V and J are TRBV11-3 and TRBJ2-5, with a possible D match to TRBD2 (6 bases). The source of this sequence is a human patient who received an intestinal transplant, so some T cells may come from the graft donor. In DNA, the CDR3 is TGTGCCAGCAGCTTAGGGGCTGCGGGGGAGACCCAGTACTTC. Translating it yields CASSLGAAGETQYF. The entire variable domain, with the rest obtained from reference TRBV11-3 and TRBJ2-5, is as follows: EAGVVQSPRYKIIEKKQPVAFWCNPISGHNTLYWYLQNLGQGPELLIRYENEEAVDDSQLPKDRFSAERLKGVDSTLKIQPAELGDSAVYLCASSLGAAGETQYFGPGTRLLVL.